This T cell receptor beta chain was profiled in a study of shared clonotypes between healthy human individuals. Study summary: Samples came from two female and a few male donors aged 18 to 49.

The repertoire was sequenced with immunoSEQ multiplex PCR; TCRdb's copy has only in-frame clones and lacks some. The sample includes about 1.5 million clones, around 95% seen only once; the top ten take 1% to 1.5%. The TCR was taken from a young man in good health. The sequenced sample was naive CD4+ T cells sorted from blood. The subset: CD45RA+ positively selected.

CDR3: CASNRWGGNEQFF. The CDR3 coding sequence is TGTGCCAGCAACAGGTGGGGGGGCAATGAGCAGTTCTTC. The chain is built from TRBV2 and TRBJ2-1, with TRBD2 matching over 7 bases. Germline CDR1 reads SNHLY; CDR2 reads FYNNEI. The V gene end was trimmed by 7 bases and the J gene end by 6 bases; junction bases not matched to a gene: 6. CDR3 size: 13 residues.